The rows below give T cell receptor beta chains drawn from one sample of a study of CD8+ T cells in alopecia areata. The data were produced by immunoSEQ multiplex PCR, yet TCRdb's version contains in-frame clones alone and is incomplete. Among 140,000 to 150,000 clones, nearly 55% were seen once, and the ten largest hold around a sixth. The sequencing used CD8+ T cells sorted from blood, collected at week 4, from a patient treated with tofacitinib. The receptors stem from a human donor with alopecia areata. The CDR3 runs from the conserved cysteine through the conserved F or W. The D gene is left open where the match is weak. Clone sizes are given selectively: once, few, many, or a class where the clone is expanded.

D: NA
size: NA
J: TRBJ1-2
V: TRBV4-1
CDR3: CASSHPRVGVGGYTF
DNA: TGCGCCAGCAGCCACCCCCGTGTTGGGGTAGGAGGCTACACCTTC

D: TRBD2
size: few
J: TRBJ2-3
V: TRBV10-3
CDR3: CASSDSSGGTDTQYF
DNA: TGTGCCAGCAGTGACTCTAGCGGGGGCACAGATACGCAGTATTTT

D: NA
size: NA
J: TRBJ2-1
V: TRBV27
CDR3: CASNVNTSPNEQFF
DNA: TGTGCCAGCAATGTGAATACTAGCCCAAATGAGCAGTTCTTC

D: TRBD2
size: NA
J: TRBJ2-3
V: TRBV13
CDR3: CASSPPWGLAGGRAERTQYF
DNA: TGTGCCAGCAGCCCACCTTGGGGACTAGCGGGGGGGAGAGCAGAGCGCACGCAGTATTTT

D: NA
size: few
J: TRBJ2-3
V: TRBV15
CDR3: CATSRQGETDTQYF
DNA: TGTGCCACCAGCAGGCAGGGTGAGACAGATACGCAGTATTTT

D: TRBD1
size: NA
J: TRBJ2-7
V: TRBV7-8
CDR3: CASSPTGDEQYF
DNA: TGTGCCAGCTCTCCGACAGGGGACGAGCAGTACTTC

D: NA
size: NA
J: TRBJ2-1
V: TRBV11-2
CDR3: CASSLDDPAQVEQFF
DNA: TGTGCCAGCAGCTTAGATGACCCAGCACAAGTGGAGCAGTTCTTC

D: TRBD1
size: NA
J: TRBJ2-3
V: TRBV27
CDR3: CASSGDRGTQYF
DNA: TGTGCCAGCAGTGGGGACAGGGGGACGCAGTATTTT

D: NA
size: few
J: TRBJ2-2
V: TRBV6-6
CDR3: CASSYGGELFF
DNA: TGTGCCAGCAGTTACGGGGGGGAGCTGTTTTTT

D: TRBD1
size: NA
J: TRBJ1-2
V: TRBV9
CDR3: CTSSVARTGQNYGYTF
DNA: TGTACCAGCAGCGTAGCGAGGACAGGACAAAACTATGGCTACACCTTC

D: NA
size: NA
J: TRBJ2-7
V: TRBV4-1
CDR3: CASSQGGTYEQYF
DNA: TGCGCCAGCAGCCAAGGGGGGACTTACGAGCAGTACTTC

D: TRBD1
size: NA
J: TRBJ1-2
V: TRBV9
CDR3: CASSRGTWDRSLIYGYTF
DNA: TGTGCCAGCAGCCGTGGGACATGGGACAGGAGTCTCATCTATGGCTACACCTTC

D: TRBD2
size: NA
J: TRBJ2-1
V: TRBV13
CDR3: CASSLAGGGTTEWNEQFF
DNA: TGTGCCAGCAGCTTAGCGGGGGGAGGTACCACGGAATGGAATGAGCAGTTCTTC

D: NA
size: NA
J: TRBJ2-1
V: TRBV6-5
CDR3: CASSQTPDYYNEQFF
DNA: TGTGCCAGCAGCCAGACTCCCGACTACTACAATGAGCAGTTCTTC

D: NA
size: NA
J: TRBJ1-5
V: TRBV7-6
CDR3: CASSQRQGYQPQHF
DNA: TGTGCCAGCAGCCAAAGGCAGGGGTATCAGCCCCAGCATTTT

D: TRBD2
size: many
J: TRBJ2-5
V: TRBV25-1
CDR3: CASSGAGGLDLETQYF
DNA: TGTGCCAGCAGTGGGGCGGGGGGTCTGGATCTTGAGACCCAGTACTTC

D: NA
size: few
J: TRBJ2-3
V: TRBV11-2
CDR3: CASSLLNTDTQYF
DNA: TGTGCCAGCAGCTTATTAAACACAGATACGCAGTATTTT

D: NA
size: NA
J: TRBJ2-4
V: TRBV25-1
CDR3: CASRKDIQYF
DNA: TGTGCCAGCAGGAAGGACATTCAGTACTTC

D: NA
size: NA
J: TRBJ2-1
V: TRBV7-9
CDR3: CASSLERGEQFF
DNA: TGTGCCAGCAGCTTAGAAAGGGGAGAGCAGTTCTTC

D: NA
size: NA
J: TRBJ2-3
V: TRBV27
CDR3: CASSHPRQPDTQYF
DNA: TGTGCCAGCAGTCACCCCCGACAGCCAGATACGCAGTATTTT

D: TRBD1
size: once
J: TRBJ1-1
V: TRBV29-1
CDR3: CSVRPRDRVNTEAFF
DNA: TGCAGCGTTCGACCCCGGGACAGGGTTAACACTGAAGCTTTCTTT

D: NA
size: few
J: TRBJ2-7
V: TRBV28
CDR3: CASGGTNNLYEQYF
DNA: TGTGCCAGCGGGGGGACCAACAACCTATACGAGCAGTACTTC

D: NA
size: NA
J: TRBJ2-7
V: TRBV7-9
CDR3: CASSFVGRDTYEQYF
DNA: TGTGCCAGCAGCTTCGTCGGCAGGGACACCTACGAGCAGTACTTC

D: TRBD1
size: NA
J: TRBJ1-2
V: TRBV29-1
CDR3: CSGTTGGNYGYTF
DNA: TGCAGCGGGACAACAGGGGGCAACTATGGCTACACCTTC

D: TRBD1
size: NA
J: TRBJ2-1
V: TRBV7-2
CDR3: CASSAGQGGYNEQFF
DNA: TGTGCCAGCAGCGCGGGACAGGGCGGCTACAATGAGCAGTTCTTC

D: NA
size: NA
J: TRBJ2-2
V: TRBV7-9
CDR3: CASSERSTGFGELFF
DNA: TGTGCCAGCAGCGAACGATCAACAGGCTTCGGGGAGCTGTTTTTT

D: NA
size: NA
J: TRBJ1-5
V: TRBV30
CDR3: CAWSDERGPNQPQHF
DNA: TGTGCCTGGAGTGACGAGCGGGGGCCCAATCAGCCCCAGCATTTT

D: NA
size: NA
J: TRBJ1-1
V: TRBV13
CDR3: CASSLQGSTEAFF
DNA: TGTGCCAGCAGCTTACAGGGTAGCACTGAAGCTTTCTTT

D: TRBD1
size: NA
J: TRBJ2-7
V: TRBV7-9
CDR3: CASSPWDSNYEQYF
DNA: TGTGCCAGCAGCCCTTGGGACAGTAACTACGAGCAGTACTTC

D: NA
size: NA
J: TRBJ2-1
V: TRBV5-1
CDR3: CASSPKGGRVMDEQFF
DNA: TGCGCCAGCAGCCCTAAAGGGGGTCGCGTGATGGATGAGCAGTTCTTC

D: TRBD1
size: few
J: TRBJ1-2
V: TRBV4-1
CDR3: CASSPRQGINYGYTF
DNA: TGCGCCAGCAGCCCCCGACAGGGTATCAACTATGGCTACACCTTC

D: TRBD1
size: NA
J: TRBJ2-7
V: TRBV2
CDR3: CASSRDSYEQYF
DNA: TGTGCCAGCAGTAGGGACAGCTACGAGCAGTACTTC

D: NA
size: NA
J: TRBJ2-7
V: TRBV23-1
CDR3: CASSQSGDGPREQYF
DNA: TGCGCCAGCAGTCAATCAGGAGACGGTCCTCGTGAGCAGTACTTC

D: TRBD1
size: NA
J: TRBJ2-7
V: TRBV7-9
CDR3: CASRPGQGFGEQYF
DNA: TGTGCCAGCAGGCCGGGACAGGGTTTTGGGGAGCAGTACTTC

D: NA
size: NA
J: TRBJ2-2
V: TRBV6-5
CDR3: CASSYGRANTGELFF
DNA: TGTGCCAGCAGTTACGGCAGGGCGAACACCGGGGAGCTGTTTTTT

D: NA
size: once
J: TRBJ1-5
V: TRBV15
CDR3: CATSRDRKALVNQPQHF
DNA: TGTGCCACCAGCAGAGATAGGAAGGCCCTTGTCAATCAGCCCCAGCATTTT

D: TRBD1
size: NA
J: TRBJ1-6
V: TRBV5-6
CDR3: CASSDDREAQSSPLHF
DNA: TGTGCCAGCAGCGACGACAGGGAGGCCCAATCCTCACCCCTCCACTTT

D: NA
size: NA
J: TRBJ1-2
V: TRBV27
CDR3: CASSSGGGNYGYTF
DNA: TGTGCCAGCAGCTCCGGGGGGGGAAACTATGGCTACACCTTC

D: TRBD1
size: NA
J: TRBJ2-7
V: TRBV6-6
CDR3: CASSYGTDSYEQYF
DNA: TGTGCCAGCAGTTACGGGACAGACTCCTACGAGCAGTACTTC

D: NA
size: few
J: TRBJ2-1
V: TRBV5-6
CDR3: CASSLGASANEQFF
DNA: TGTGCCAGCAGCTTGGGAGCTAGCGCTAATGAGCAGTTCTTC

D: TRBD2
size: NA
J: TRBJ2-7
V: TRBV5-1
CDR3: CASSLTSGGYYEQYF
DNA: TGCGCCAGCAGCTTGACTAGCGGGGGATATTACGAGCAGTACTTC

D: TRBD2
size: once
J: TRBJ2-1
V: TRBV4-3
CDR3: CASSPAGGEGLYNEQFF
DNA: TGCGCCAGCAGCCCCGCCGGGGGGGAGGGGCTATACAATGAGCAGTTCTTC

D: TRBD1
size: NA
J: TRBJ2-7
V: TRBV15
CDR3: CATKRGTGNSYEQYF
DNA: TGTGCCACCAAACGAGGGACAGGCAATTCCTACGAGCAGTACTTC

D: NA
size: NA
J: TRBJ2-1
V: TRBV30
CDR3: CAWSVRGNEQFF
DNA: TGTGCCTGGAGTGTTAGAGGGAATGAGCAGTTCTTC

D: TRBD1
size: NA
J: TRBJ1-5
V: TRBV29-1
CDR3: CSPLAGAGGRYSNQPQHF
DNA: TGCAGCCCCCTCGCCGGGGCAGGGGGCCGGTATAGCAATCAGCCCCAGCATTTT

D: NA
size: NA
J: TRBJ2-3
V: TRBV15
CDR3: CATSRDANTDTQYF
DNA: TGTGCCACCAGCAGAGATGCGAACACAGATACGCAGTATTTT

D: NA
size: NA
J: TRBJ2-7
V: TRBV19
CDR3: CATGESLEQYF
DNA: TGTGCCACAGGGGAGAGCCTCGAGCAGTACTTC

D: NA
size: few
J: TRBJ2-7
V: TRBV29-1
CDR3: CSVEGGDEYEQYF
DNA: TGCAGCGTTGAAGGAGGGGACGAATACGAGCAGTACTTC

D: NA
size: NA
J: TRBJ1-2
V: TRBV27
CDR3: CASSPSGGANGYTF
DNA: TGTGCCAGCAGTCCCTCGGGGGGGGCGAATGGCTACACCTTC

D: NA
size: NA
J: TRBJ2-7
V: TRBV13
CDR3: CASSVYPGDEQYF
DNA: TGTGCCAGCAGCGTGTACCCAGGGGACGAGCAGTACTTC

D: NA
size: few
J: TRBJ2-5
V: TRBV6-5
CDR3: CASSPTQGGEETQYF
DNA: TGTGCCAGCAGCCCAACCCAGGGCGGAGAAGAGACCCAGTACTTC

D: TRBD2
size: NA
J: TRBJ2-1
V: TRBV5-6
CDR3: CASSQLLARDEQFF
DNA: TGTGCCAGCAGCCAACTACTAGCGCGGGATGAGCAGTTCTTC

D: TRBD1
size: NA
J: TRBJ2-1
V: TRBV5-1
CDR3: CASSWTGYNEQFF
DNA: TGCGCCAGCAGCTGGACAGGTTACAATGAGCAGTTCTTC

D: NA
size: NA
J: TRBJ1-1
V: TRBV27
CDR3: CASSPGRNTEAFF
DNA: TGTGCCAGCAGCCCAGGGAGGAATACTGAAGCTTTCTTT

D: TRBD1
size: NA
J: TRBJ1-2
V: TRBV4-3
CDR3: CASSLSSRGVWYYGYTF
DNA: TGCGCCAGCAGCCTCTCCTCCAGGGGGGTATGGTACTATGGCTACACCTTC

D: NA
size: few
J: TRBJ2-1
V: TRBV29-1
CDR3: CSVIYNEQFF
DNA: TGCAGCGTGATCTACAATGAGCAGTTCTTC

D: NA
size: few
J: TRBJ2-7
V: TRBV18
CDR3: CASSHRVYEQYF
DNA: TGTGCCAGCTCACACAGGGTCTACGAGCAGTACTTC

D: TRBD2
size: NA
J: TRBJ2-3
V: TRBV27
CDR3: CASSPAGGEKSDTQYF
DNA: TGTGCCAGCAGCCCCGCCGGGGGGGAGAAATCAGATACGCAGTATTTT

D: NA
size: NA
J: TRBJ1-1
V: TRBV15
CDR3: CAATGAMNTEAFF
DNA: TGTGCCGCCACTGGGGCCATGAACACTGAAGCTTTCTTT

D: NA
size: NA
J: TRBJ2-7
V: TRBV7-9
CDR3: CASSSDYEQYF
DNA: TGTGCCAGCAGCTCGGACTACGAGCAGTACTTC